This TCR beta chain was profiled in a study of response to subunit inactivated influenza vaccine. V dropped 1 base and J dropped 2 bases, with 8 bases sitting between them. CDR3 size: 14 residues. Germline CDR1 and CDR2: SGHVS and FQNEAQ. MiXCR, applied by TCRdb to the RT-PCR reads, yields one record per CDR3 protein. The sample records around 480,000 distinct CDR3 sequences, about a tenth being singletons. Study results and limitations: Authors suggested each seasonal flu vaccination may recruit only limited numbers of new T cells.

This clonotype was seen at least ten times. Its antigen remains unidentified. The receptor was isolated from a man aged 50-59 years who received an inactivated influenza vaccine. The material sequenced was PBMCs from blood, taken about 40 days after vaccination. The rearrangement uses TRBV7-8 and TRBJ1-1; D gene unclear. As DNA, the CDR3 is TGTGCCAGCAGCTTAGTTGTGGGAAACACTGAAGCTTTCTTT. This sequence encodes CASSLVVGNTEAFF.